This T cell receptor (beta chain) was retrieved from a study of OX40 agonist ivuxolimab in advanced cancers. The CDR3 loop spans 12 amino acids. In germline, CDR1 is SQVTM, CDR2 ANQGSEA. The germline V and J ends were trimmed by 7 bases and 4 bases, with 11 bases remaining between them. The investigators sampled blood at baseline, at cycle 4 day 1, and at cycle 7 day 1. The protocol was immunoSEQ multiplex PCR, while the TCRdb copy is restricted to in-frame clones and leaves out a portion. This table has some 80,000 clones, 87% appearing once. This TCR was recovered from an adult with an advanced solid tumor such as melanoma, head and neck, liver or kidney cancer. This chain links TRBV29-1 with TRBJ1-5; the D is unclear. The sample in question was CD4+ or CD8+ T cells sorted from blood, obtained in a trial of the OX40 agonist ivuxolimab. CDR3 loop: CSAGTGNQPQHF. The CDR3 DNA sequence: TGCAGCGCCGGTACCGGAAATCAGCCCCAGCATTTT.